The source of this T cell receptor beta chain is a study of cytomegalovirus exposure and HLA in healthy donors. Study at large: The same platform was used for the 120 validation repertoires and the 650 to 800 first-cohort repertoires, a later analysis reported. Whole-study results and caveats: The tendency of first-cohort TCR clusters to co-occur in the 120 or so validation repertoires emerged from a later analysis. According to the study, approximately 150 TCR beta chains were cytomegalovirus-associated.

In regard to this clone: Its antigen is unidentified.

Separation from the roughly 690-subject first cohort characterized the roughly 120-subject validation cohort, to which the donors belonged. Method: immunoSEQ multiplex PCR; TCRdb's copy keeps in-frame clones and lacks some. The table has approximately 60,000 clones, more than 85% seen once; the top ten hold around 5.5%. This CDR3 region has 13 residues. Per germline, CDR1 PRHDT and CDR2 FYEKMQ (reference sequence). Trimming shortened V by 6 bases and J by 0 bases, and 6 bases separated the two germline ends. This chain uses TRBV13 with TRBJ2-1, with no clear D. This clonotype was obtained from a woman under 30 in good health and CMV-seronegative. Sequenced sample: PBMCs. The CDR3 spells CASSSSSYNEQFF. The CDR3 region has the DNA TGTGCCAGCAGTTCTAGCTCCTACAATGAGCAGTTCTTC. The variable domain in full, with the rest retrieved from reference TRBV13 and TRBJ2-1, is AAGVIQSPRHLIKEKRETATLKCYPIPRHDTVYWYQQGPGQDPQFLISFYEKMQSDKGSIPDRFSAQQFSDYHSELNMSSLELGDSALYFCASSSSSYNEQFFGPGTRLTVL.